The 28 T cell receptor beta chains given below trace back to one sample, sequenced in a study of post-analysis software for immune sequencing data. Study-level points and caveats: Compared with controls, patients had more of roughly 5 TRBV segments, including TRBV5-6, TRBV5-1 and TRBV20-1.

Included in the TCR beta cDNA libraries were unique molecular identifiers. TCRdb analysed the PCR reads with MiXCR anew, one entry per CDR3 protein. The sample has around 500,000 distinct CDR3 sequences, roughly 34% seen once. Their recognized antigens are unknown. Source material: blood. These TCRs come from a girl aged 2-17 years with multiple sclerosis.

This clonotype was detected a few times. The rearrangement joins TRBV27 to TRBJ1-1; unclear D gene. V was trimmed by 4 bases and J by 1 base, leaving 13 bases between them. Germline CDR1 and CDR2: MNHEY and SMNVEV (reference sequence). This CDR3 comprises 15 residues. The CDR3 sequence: CASSSWRVPNTEAFF. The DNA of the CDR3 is TGTGCCAGCAGTTCATGGAGGGTCCCGAACACTGAAGCTTTCTTT.

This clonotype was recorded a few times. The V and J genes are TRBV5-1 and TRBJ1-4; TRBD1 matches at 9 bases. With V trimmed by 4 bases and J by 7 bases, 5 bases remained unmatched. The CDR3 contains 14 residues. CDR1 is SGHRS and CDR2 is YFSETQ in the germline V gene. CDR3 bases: TGCGCCAGCAGCAGACAGGGGGAAGGTGAAAAACTGTTTTTT. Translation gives CASSRQGEGEKLFF.

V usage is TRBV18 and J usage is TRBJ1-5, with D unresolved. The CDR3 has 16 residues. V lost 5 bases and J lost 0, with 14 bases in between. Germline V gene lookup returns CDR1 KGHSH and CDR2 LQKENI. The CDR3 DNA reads TGTGCCAGCTCAGTAGTCGCGGAGTATAGCAATCAGCCCCAGCATTTT. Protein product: CASSVVAEYSNQPQHF.

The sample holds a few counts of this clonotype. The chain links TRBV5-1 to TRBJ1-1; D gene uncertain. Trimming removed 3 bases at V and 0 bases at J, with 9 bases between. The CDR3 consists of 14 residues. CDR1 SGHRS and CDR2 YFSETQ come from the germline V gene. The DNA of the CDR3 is TGCGCCAGCAGCTCTTCTGGTATGAACACTGAAGCTTTCTTT. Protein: CASSSSGMNTEAFF. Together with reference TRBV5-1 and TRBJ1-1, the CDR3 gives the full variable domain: KAGVTQTPRYLIKTRGQQVTLSCSPISGHRSVSWYQQTPGQGLQFLFEYFSETQRNKGNFPGRFSGRQFSNSRSEMNVSTLELGDSALYLCASSSSGMNTEAFFGQGTRLTVV.

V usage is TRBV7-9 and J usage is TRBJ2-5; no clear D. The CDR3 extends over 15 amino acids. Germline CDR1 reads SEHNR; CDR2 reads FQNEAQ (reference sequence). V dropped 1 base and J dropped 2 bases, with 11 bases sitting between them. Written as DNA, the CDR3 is TGTGCCAGCAGCTTAGGGGTTGGCAGACAAGAGACCCAGTACTTC. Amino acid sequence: CASSLGVGRQETQYF.

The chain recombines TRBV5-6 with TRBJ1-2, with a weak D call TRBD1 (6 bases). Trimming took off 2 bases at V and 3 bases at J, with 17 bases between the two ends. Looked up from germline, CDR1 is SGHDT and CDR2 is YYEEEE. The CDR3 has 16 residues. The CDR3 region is CASSFPGDTIYYGYTF. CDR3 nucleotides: TGTGCCAGCAGCTTCCCCGGGGACACCATTTACTATGGCTACACCTTC.

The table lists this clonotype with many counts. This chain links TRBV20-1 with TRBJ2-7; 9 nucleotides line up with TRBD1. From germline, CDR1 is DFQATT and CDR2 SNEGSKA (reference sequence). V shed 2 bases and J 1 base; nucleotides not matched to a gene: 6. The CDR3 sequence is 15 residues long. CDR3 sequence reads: CSARNPGTGSYEQYF. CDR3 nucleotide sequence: TGCAGTGCTAGAAATCCCGGGACAGGGTCCTACGAGCAGTACTTC.

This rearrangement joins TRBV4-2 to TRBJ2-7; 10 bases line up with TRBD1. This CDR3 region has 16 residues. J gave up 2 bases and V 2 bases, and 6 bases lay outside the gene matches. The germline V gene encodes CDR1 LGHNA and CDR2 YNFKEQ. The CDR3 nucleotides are TGTGCCAGCAGCCAACCGGGACAGGGGATTCCCTACGAGCAGTACTTC. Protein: CASSQPGQGIPYEQYF.

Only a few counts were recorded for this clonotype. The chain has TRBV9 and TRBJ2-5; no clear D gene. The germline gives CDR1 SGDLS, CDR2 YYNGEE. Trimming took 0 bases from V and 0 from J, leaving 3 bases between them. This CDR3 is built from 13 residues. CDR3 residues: CASSVAYQETQYF. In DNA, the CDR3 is TGTGCCAGCAGCGTAGCCTACCAAGAGACCCAGTACTTC.

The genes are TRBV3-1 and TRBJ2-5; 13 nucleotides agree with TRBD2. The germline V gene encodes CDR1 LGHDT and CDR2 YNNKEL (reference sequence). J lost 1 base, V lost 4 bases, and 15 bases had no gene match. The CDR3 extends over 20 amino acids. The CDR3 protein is CASSPRPVTSGGISQETQYF. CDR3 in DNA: TGTGCCAGCAGCCCAAGACCTGTGACTAGCGGGGGGATAAGCCAAGAGACCCAGTACTTC.

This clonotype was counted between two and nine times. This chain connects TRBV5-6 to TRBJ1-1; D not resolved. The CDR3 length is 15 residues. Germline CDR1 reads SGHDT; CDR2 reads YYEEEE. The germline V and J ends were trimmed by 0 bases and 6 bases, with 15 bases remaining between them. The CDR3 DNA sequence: TGTGCCAGCAGCTTGGACACAACCGTGAGTGCTGAAGCTTTCTTT. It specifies CASSLDTTVSAEAFF.

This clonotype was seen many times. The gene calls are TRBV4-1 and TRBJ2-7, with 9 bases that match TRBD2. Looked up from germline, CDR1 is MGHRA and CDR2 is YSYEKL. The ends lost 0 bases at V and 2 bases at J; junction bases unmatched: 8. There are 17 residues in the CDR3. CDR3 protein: CASSQDQTSGFTYEQYF. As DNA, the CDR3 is TGCGCCAGCAGCCAAGACCAAACTAGCGGGTTTACCTACGAGCAGTACTTC.

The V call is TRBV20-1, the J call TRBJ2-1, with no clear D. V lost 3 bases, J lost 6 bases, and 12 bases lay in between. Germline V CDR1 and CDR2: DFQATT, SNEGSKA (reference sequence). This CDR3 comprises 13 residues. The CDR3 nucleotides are TGCAGTGCTAGTAAAGGGATGAGCAATGAGCAGTTCTTC. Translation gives CSASKGMSNEQFF.

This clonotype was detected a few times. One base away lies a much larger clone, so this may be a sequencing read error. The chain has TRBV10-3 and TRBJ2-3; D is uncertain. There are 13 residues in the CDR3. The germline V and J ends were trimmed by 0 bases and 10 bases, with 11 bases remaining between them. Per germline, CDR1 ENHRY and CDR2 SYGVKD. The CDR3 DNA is TGTGCCATCAGTGAGTCGGAGTGGGTTGCGCAGTATTTT. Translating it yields CAISESEWVAQYF.

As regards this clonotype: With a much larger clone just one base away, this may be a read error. DNA of the CDR3: TGTGCCAGCAGTGATGAACAGGGTACCCACGAGCAGTACTTC. This sequence encodes CASSDEQGTHEQYF. V usage is TRBV6-5 and J usage is TRBJ2-7, with TRBD1 as a possible D gene (6 bases). The V end was cut by 5 bases, the J end by 5 bases, with 16 bases between. This CDR3 has 14 amino acids. CDR1 and CDR2 from the germline V gene are MNHEY and SVGAGI.

CDR3 in DNA: TGCGCCAGCAGCTTGCTCGGCGCTATAGCGGGGGGCAATGAGCAGTTCTTC. Encoded protein: CASSLLGAIAGGNEQFF. The chain links TRBV5-1 to TRBJ2-1; 10 nucleotides line up with TRBD2. The V gene end was trimmed by 1 base and the J gene end by 6 bases; junction bases not matched to a gene: 10. The CDR3 runs 17 residues. Germline V gene lookup returns CDR1 SGHRS and CDR2 YFSETQ.

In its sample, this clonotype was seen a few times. CDR3 sequence reads: CASSLAGRTETQYF. DNA of the CDR3: TGCGCCAGCAGCTTGGCGGGGAGAACGGAGACCCAGTACTTC. The chain links TRBV5-1 to TRBJ2-5; D perhaps matches TRBD2 (5 bases). Germline CDR1 reads SGHRS; CDR2 reads YFSETQ. The CDR3 is made up of 14 amino acids. Between the trimmed V and J ends, which lost 0 bases and 5 bases, there was a span of 11 bases.

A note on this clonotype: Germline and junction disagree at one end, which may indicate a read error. CDR3 sequence: CAGSPAPAGYYEQFF. The CDR3 DNA is TGTGCCGGCAGCCCCGCTCCGGCAGGGTATTATGAGCAGTTCTTC. This chain uses TRBV11-2 with TRBJ2-1, with D perhaps TRBD1 (5 bases). The CDR3 is 15 amino acids. CDR1 is SGHAT and CDR2 is FQNNGV in the germline V gene.

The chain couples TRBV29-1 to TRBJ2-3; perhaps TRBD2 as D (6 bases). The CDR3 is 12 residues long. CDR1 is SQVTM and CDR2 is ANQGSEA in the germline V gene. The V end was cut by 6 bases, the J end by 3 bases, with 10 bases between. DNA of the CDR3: TGCAGCGTCGAGGAGGGGACAGATACGCAGTATTTT. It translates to CSVEEGTDTQYF.

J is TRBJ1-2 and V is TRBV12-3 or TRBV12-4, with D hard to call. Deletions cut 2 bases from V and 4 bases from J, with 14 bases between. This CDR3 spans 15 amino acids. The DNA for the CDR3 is TGTGCCAGCAGTTTATTGGTAACCCGGGCCTATGGCTACACCTTC. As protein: CASSLLVTRAYGYTF.

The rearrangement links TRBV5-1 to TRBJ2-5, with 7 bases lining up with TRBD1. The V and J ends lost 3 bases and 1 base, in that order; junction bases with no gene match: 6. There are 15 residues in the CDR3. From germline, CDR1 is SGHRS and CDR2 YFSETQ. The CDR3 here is CASSWVRGSQETQYF. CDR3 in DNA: TGCGCCAGCAGCTGGGTCAGGGGGAGCCAAGAGACCCAGTACTTC.

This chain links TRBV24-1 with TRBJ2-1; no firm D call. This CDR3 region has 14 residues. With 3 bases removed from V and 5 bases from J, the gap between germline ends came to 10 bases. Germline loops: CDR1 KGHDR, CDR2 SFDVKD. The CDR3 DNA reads TGTGCCACCAGTGATGCCGCGGAGAACAATGAGCAGTTCTTC. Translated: CATSDAAENNEQFF.

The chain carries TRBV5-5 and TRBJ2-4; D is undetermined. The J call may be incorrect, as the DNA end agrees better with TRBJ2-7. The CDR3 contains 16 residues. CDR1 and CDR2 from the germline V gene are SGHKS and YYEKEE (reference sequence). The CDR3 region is CASSLVEYGFTYEQYF. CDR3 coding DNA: TGTGCCAGCAGCTTGGTTGAATACGGCTTCACCTACGAGCAGTACTTC.

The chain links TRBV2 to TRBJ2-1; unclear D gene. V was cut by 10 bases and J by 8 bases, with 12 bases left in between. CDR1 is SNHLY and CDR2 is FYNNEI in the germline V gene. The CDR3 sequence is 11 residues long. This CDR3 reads CAMSLTDEQFF. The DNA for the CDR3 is TGTGCCATGTCCTTAACCGATGAGCAGTTCTTC.

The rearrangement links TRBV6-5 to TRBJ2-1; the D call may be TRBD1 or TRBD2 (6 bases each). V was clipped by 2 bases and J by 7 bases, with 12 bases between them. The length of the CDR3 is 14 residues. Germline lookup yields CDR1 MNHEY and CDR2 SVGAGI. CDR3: CASSYLSGANEQFF. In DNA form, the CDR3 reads TGTGCCAGCAGTTACCTATCGGGGGCGAATGAGCAGTTCTTC.

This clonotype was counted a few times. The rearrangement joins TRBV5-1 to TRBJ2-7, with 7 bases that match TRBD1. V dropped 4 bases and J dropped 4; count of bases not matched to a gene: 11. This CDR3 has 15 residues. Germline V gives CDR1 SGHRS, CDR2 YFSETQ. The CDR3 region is CASSPQGGAGYEQYF. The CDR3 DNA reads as TGCGCCAGCAGCCCCCAAGGGGGCGCAGGATACGAGCAGTACTTC. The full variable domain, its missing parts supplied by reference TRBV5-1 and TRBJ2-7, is KAGVTQTPRYLIKTRGQQVTLSCSPISGHRSVSWYQQTPGQGLQFLFEYFSETQRNKGNFPGRFSGRQFSNSRSEMNVSTLELGDSALYLCASSPQGGAGYEQYFGPGTRLTVT.

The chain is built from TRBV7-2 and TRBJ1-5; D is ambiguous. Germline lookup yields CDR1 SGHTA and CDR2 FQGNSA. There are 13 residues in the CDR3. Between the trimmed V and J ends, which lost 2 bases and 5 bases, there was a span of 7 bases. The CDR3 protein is CASSLTADQPQHF. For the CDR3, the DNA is TGTGCCAGCAGCTTAACTGCCGATCAGCCCCAGCATTTT.

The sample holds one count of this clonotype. The CDR3 region has the DNA TGTGCCAGCAGTTTAGTGAAGGGTCTCTACAATGAGCAGTTCTTC. This encodes CASSLVKGLYNEQFF. The chain joins TRBV12-3 or TRBV12-4 to TRBJ2-1; D remains unclear. V gave up 1 base and J gave up 3 bases, with 10 bases separating them. The CDR3 is made up of 15 amino acids.